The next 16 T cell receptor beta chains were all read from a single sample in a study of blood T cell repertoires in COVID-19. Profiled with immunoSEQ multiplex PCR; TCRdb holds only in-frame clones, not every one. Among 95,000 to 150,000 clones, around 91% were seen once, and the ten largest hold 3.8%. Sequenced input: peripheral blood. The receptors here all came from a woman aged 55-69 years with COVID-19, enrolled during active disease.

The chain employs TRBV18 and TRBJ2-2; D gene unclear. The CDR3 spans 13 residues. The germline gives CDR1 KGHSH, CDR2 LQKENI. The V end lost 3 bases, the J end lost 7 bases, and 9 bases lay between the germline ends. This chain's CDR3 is CASSPLVDGELFF. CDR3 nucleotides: TGTGCCAGCTCACCCCTAGTTGACGGGGAGCTGTTTTTT.

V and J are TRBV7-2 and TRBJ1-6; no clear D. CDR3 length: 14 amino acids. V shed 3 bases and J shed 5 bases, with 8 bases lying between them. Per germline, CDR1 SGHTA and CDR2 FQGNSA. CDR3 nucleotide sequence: TGTGCCAGCAGCTTCCGACTTGATAATTCACCCCTCCACTTT. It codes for CASSFRLDNSPLHF.

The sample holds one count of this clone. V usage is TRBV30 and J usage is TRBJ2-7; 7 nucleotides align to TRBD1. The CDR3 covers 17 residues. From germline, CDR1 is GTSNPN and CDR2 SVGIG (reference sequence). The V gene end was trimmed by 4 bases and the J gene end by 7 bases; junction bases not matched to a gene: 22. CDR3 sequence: CAWIDTSRTGPRREQYF. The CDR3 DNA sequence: TGTGCCTGGATTGATACCTCCAGGACAGGTCCGAGACGGGAGCAGTACTTC.

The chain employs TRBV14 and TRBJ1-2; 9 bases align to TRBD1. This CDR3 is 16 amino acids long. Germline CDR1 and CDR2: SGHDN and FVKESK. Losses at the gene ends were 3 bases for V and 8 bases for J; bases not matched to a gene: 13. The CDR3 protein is CASSQTGTGTSYGYTF. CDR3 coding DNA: TGTGCCAGCAGCCAGACCGGGACAGGGACGTCGTACGGCTACACCTTC.

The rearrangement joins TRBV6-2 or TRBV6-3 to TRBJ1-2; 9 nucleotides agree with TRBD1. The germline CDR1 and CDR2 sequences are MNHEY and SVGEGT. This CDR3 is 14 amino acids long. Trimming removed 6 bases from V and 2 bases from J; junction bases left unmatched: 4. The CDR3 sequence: CASSLQGANYGYTF. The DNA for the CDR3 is TGTGCCAGCAGCCTACAGGGGGCAAACTATGGCTACACCTTC.

This CDR3 reads CASSPRDRLYEKLFF. The CDR3 DNA reads as TGTGCCAGCAGCCCGCGGGACAGACTATATGAAAAACTGTTTTTT. The V gene is TRBV3-1 (or the pseudogene TRBV3-2), the J gene TRBJ1-4, with TRBD1 matching 7 bases. Germline loops: CDR1 LGHDT, CDR2 YNNKEL (reference sequence). This CDR3 has 15 amino acids. V lost 4 bases to trimming and J lost 6 bases; unmatched junction nucleotides: 8.

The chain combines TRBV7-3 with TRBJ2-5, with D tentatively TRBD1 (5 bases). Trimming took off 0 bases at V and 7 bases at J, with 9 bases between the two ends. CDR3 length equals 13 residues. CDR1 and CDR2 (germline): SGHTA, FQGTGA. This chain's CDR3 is CASSLTGDGTQYF. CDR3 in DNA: TGTGCCAGCAGCTTAACAGGGGATGGGACCCAGTACTTC.

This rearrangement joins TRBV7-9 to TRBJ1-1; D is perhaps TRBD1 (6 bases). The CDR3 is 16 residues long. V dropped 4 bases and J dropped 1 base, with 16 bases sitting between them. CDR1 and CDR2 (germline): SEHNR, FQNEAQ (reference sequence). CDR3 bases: TGTGCCAGCAGCTCACGGACAGTTCGTCGGAACACTGAAGCTTTCTTT. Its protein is CASSSRTVRRNTEAFF. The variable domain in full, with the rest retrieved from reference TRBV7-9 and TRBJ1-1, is DTGVSQNPRHKITKRGQNVTFRCDPISEHNRLYWYRQTLGQGPEFLTYFQNEAQLEKSRLLSDRFSAERPKGSFSTLEIQRTEQGDSAMYLCASSSRTVRRNTEAFFGQGTRLTVV.

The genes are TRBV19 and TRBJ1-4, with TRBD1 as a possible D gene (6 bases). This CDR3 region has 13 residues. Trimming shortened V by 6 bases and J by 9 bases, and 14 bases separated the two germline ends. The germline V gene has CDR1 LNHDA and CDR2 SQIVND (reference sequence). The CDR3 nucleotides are TGTGCCAGTAGGTGGGGGCAGGACCAAAAACTGTTTTTT. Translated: CASRWGQDQKLFF.

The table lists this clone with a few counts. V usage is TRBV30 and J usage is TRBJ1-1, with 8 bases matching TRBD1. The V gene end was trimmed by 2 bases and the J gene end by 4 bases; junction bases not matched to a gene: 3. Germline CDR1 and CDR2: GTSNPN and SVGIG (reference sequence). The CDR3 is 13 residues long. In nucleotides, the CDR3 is TGTGCCTGGAGTTTTCAGGGGGCCACTGAAGCTTTCTTT. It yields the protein CAWSFQGATEAFF.

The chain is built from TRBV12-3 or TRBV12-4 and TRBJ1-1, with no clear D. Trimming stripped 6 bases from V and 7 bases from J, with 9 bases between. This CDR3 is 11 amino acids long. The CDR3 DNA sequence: TGTGCCAGCAGCCGAGGCCATGAAGCTTTCTTT. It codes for CASSRGHEAFF.

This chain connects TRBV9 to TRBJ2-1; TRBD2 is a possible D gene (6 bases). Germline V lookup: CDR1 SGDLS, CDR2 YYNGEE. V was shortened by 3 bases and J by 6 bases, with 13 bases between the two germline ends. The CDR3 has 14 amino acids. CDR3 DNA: TGTGCCAGCAGCGGGGTAGCGGCCTTCAATGAGCAGTTCTTC. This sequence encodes CASSGVAAFNEQFF.

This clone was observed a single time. CDR3 residues: CASSPLFGGAGGELFF. The CDR3 bases are TGTGCCAGCAGCCCCCTTTTTGGGGGGGCGGGCGGGGAGCTGTTTTTT. The rearrangement uses TRBV11-1 and TRBJ2-2; TRBD2 is a possible D gene (7 bases). V was shortened by 5 bases and J by 7 bases, with 20 bases between the two germline ends. Germline values: CDR1 SGHAT, CDR2 FQDESV (reference sequence). The CDR3 has 16 residues.

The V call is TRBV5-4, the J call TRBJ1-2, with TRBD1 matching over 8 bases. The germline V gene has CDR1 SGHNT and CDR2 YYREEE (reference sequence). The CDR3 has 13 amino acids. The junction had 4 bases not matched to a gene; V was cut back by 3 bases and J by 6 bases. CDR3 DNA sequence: TGTGCCAGCAGCTCCGACAGGGGAAATGGCTACACCTTC. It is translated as CASSSDRGNGYTF.

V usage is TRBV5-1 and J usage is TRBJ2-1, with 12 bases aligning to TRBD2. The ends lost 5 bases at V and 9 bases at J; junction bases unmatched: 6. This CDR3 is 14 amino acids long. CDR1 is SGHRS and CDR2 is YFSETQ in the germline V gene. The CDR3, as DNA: TGCGCCAGCAGGGGGACTAGCGGGTGGGCTGAGCAGTTCTTC. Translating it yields CASRGTSGWAEQFF. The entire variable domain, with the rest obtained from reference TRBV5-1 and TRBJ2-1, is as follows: KAGVTQTPRYLIKTRGQQVTLSCSPISGHRSVSWYQQTPGQGLQFLFEYFSETQRNKGNFPGRFSGRQFSNSRSEMNVSTLELGDSALYLCASRGTSGWAEQFFGPGTRLTVL.

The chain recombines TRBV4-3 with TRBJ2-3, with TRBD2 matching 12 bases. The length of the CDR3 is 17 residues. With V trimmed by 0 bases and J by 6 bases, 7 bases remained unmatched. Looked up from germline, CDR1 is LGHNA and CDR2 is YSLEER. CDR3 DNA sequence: TGCGCCAGCAGCCAAGATACCACTAGCGGGGGGCAGGATACGCAGTATTTT. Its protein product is CASSQDTTSGGQDTQYF.